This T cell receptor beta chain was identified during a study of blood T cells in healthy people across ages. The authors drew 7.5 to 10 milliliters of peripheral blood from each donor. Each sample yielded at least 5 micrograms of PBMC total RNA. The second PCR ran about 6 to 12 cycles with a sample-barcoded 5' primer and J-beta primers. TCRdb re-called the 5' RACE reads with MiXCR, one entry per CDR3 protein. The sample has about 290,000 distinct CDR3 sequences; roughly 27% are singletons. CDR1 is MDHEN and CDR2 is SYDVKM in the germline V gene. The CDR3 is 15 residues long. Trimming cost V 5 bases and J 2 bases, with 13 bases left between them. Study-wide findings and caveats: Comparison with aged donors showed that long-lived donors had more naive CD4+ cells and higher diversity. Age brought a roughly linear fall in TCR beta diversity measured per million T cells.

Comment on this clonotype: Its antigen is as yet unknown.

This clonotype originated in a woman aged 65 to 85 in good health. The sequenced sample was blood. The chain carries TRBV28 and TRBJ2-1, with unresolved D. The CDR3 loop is CASSSSLAPYNEQFF. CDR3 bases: TGTGCCAGCAGTAGTTCACTGGCGCCCTACAATGAGCAGTTCTTC.